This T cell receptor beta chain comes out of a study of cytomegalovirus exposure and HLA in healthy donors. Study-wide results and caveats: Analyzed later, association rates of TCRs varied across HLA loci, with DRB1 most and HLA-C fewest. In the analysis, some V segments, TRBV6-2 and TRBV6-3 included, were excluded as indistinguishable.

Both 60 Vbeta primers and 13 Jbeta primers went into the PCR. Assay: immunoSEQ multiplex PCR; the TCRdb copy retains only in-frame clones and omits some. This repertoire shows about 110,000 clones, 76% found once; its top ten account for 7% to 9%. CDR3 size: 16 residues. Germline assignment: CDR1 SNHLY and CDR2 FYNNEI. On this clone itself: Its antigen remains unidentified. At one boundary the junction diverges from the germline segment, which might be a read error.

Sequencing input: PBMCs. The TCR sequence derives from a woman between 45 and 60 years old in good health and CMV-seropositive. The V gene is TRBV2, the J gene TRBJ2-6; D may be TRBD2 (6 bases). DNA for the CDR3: TGTGCCAGTTTAGGGGACTTACACTCTGGGGCCAACGGCCTGACTTTC. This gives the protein CASLGDLHSGANGLTF.